These T cell receptor beta chains were read from a single sample in a study of T-cell reconstitution after alpha-beta-depleted transplantation in children. MiXCR, applied by TCRdb to the PCR reads, yields one record per CDR3 protein. The table has 350,000 to 450,000 distinct CDR3 sequences, roughly 22% seen once. Sample: PBMCs from the stem cell graft donor, taken from the stem cell graft. These receptors were obtained from a human donor who donated a stem cell graft to a child with acute myeloid leukemia. The CDR3 runs from the conserved cysteine through the conserved F or W. The order of the fields is J gene, V gene, D gene, clone size, CDR3 length, CDR3 protein, CDR3 DNA. The D gene is left open where the match is weak. Size tells how often a clone was seen (once, few, many) or the class of an expanded clone, and some rows leave it out.

J gene: TRBJ2-7; V gene: TRBV28; D gene: TRBD2; clone size: few; CDR3 length: 16; CDR3 protein: CASSSWGLAGTYEQYF; CDR3 DNA: TGTGCCAGCAGTTCCTGGGGACTAGCGGGAACCTACGAGCAGTACTTC
J gene: TRBJ2-7; V gene: TRBV7-9; D gene: TRBD1; clone size: .; CDR3 length: 14; CDR3 protein: CASSTPRQGGEQYF; CDR3 DNA: TGTGCCAGCAGCACACCACGACAGGGCGGGGAGCAGTACTTC
J gene: TRBJ2-7; V gene: TRBV29-1; D gene: .; clone size: many; CDR3 length: 12; CDR3 protein: CSVGTRSYEQYF; CDR3 DNA: TGCAGCGTTGGGACACGCTCCTACGAGCAGTACTTC
J gene: TRBJ2-3; V gene: TRBV15; D gene: .; clone size: .; CDR3 length: 14; CDR3 protein: CATSIGGDTDTQYF; CDR3 DNA: TGTGCCACCAGCATAGGCGGGGACACAGATACGCAGTATTTT
J gene: TRBJ2-2; V gene: TRBV2; D gene: TRBD2; clone size: .; CDR3 length: 15; CDR3 protein: CASRPREANTGELFF; CDR3 DNA: TGTGCCAGCAGGCCCCGGGAGGCGAACACCGGGGAGCTGTTTTTT
J gene: TRBJ1-6; V gene: TRBV20-1; D gene: .; clone size: few; CDR3 length: 14; CDR3 protein: CSARRVTGNSPLHF; CDR3 DNA: TGCAGTGCTAGACGGGTTACAGGGAATTCACCCCTCCACTTT
J gene: TRBJ2-7; V gene: TRBV12-3/TRBV12-4; D gene: .; clone size: .; CDR3 length: 14; CDR3 protein: CASSFGGQAYEQYF; CDR3 DNA: TGTGCCAGCAGTTTCGGGGGGCAGGCCTACGAGCAGTACTTC
J gene: TRBJ2-2; V gene: TRBV6-2/TRBV6-3; D gene: .; clone size: .; CDR3 length: 14; CDR3 protein: CASSYSLNTGELFF; CDR3 DNA: TGTGCCAGCAGTTACAGCCTGAACACCGGGGAGCTGTTTTTT
J gene: TRBJ2-2; V gene: TRBV6-4; D gene: .; clone size: many; CDR3 length: 13; CDR3 protein: CASSETNTGELFF; CDR3 DNA: TGTGCCAGCAGTGAAACGAACACCGGGGAGCTGTTTTTT
J gene: TRBJ1-6; V gene: TRBV12-3/TRBV12-4; D gene: .; clone size: few; CDR3 length: 15; CDR3 protein: CASSFVRLGDSPLHF; CDR3 DNA: TGTGCCAGCAGTTTCGTCAGACTGGGGGATTCACCCCTCCACTTT
J gene: TRBJ2-3; V gene: TRBV20-1; D gene: .; clone size: many; CDR3 length: 13; CDR3 protein: CSAIGTARGTQYF; CDR3 DNA: TGCAGTGCTATCGGGACTGCCAGGGGTACGCAGTATTTT
J gene: TRBJ2-7; V gene: TRBV15; D gene: TRBD1; clone size: .; CDR3 length: 14; CDR3 protein: CATSKGQSPYEQYF; CDR3 DNA: TGTGCCACCAGCAAGGGACAGTCCCCCTACGAGCAGTACTTC
J gene: TRBJ2-7; V gene: TRBV24-1; D gene: TRBD1; clone size: few; CDR3 length: 15; CDR3 protein: CATSDTGTGSYEQYF; CDR3 DNA: TGTGCCACCAGTGATACCGGGACAGGTTCCTACGAGCAGTACTTC
J gene: TRBJ1-1; V gene: TRBV20-1; D gene: .; clone size: many; CDR3 length: 11; CDR3 protein: CSALLGTEAFF; CDR3 DNA: TGCAGTGCTCTCTTAGGGACTGAAGCTTTCTTT
J gene: TRBJ2-1; V gene: TRBV20-1; D gene: TRBD2; clone size: many; CDR3 length: 16; CDR3 protein: CSAHHGPSGRVNEQFF; CDR3 DNA: TGCAGTGCTCACCACGGACCTAGCGGGAGGGTCAATGAGCAGTTCTTC
J gene: TRBJ2-5; V gene: TRBV5-1; D gene: .; clone size: .; CDR3 length: 14; CDR3 protein: CASSLPYEQETQYF; CDR3 DNA: TGCGCCAGCAGCTTGCCCTACGAACAAGAGACCCAGTACTTC
J gene: TRBJ2-7; V gene: TRBV29-1; D gene: .; clone size: .; CDR3 length: 15; CDR3 protein: CSVVHSLPFSYEQYF; CDR3 DNA: TGCAGCGTTGTTCATTCCCTACCGTTCTCGTACGAGCAGTACTTC
J gene: TRBJ1-1; V gene: TRBV20-1; D gene: .; clone size: .; CDR3 length: 15; CDR3 protein: CSARPSSIVNTEAFF; CDR3 DNA: TGCAGTGCTAGACCCTCCTCCATCGTGAACACTGAAGCTTTCTTT
J gene: TRBJ1-1; V gene: TRBV29-1; D gene: .; clone size: many; CDR3 length: 12; CDR3 protein: CSVGGAGTEAFF; CDR3 DNA: TGCAGCGTTGGGGGGGCAGGCACTGAAGCTTTCTTT
J gene: TRBJ2-3; V gene: TRBV5-1; D gene: TRBD2; clone size: .; CDR3 length: 15; CDR3 protein: CASSFTSGNLDTQYF; CDR3 DNA: TGCGCCAGCAGCTTTACTAGCGGCAACCTCGATACGCAGTATTTT
J gene: TRBJ2-3; V gene: TRBV9; D gene: .; clone size: many; CDR3 length: 15; CDR3 protein: CASSVQGRPTDTQYF; CDR3 DNA: TGTGCCAGCAGCGTACAGGGAAGACCCACAGATACGCAGTATTTT
J gene: TRBJ1-1; V gene: TRBV5-5; D gene: TRBD1; clone size: .; CDR3 length: 13; CDR3 protein: CASLRTGDGEAFF; CDR3 DNA: TGTGCCAGCTTAAGGACAGGAGACGGTGAAGCTTTCTTT
J gene: TRBJ1-2; V gene: TRBV20-1; D gene: .; clone size: .; CDR3 length: 15; CDR3 protein: CSARVEGRGLRGYTF; CDR3 DNA: TGCAGTGCTAGAGTGGAGGGGCGCGGCTTGCGGGGCTACACCTTC
J gene: TRBJ2-7; V gene: TRBV18; D gene: .; clone size: .; CDR3 length: 16; CDR3 protein: CASSLNLGSPTYEQYF; CDR3 DNA: TGTGCCAGCTCACTTAACCTCGGGAGTCCCACCTACGAGCAGTACTTC
J gene: TRBJ2-7; V gene: TRBV20-1; D gene: .; clone size: few; CDR3 length: 13; CDR3 protein: CSARSRASYEQYF; CDR3 DNA: TGCAGTGCTAGATCCAGGGCCTCCTACGAGCAGTACTTC
J gene: TRBJ2-3; V gene: TRBV12-3/TRBV12-4; D gene: .; clone size: .; CDR3 length: 12; CDR3 protein: CASSLFLDTQYF; CDR3 DNA: TGTGCCAGCAGTTTATTCCTAGATACGCAGTATTTT
J gene: TRBJ1-5; V gene: TRBV10-2; D gene: .; clone size: .; CDR3 length: 15; CDR3 protein: CASSEHIHSNQPQHF; CDR3 DNA: TGCGCCAGCAGTGAACACATTCATAGCAATCAGCCCCAGCATTTT
J gene: TRBJ2-1; V gene: TRBV20-1; D gene: .; clone size: many; CDR3 length: 16; CDR3 protein: CSARATGRASYNEQFF; CDR3 DNA: TGCAGTGCTAGAGCGACGGGGAGAGCCTCCTACAATGAGCAGTTCTTC
J gene: TRBJ2-1; V gene: TRBV24-1; D gene: .; clone size: .; CDR3 length: 16; CDR3 protein: CATSDTDREANNEQFF; CDR3 DNA: TGTGCCACCAGTGACACCGACAGGGAGGCCAACAATGAGCAGTTCTTC